This T cell receptor beta chain was found in a study of response to subunit inactivated influenza vaccine. The CDR3 sequence is 17 residues long. Trimming took 1 base from V and 0 from J; bases not matched to a gene: 5. Germline lookup yields CDR1 MDHEN and CDR2 SYDVKM. General study results and limits: New T cells are recruited in small numbers by each seasonal influenza vaccination, according to the authors' suggestion.

TCRdb independently ran MiXCR on the RT-PCR reads; one entry per CDR3 protein. The sample holds 550,000 to 650,000 distinct CDR3 sequences, around 11% seen once. The sample holds a few counts of this clonotype. Its antigen is unidentified. This TCR came from a man aged 50 to 59 who received an inactivated influenza vaccine. The V call is TRBV28, the J call TRBJ2-3; 9 bases are shared with TRBD2. The sample in question was PBMCs from blood, obtained on the day of vaccination. The CDR3 nucleotides read TGTGCCAGCAGTTTATTAGCTAGCGGGGAAAGCACAGATACGCAGTATTTT. It is translated as CASSLLASGESTDTQYF.